Listed below are T cell receptor beta chains from one sample, sequenced in a study of blood T cell repertoires in COVID-19. The method was immunoSEQ multiplex PCR; TCRdb's version includes in-frame clones alone and lacks a portion of them. The sample records over 150,000 clones, more than 80% being singletons. The specimen was peripheral blood. The receptors derive from a woman older than 75 with COVID-19, enrolled during active disease. Both conserved end residues are part of each CDR3. The D gene is left open where the match is weak. Clone size appears in some rows only: once, few, many, or a class for an expanded clone.

j_call: TRBJ1-6; clone_size: few; d_call: TRBD1; v_call: TRBV5-6; cdr3_aa: CASSGYRGLLHF; cdr3_nt: TGTGCCAGCAGCGGATACAGGGGGCTCCTCCACTTT
j_call: TRBJ2-3; clone_size: .; d_call: TRBD2; v_call: TRBV4-3; cdr3_aa: CASSRTRKMTSGGARSTDTQYF; cdr3_nt: TGCGCCAGCAGCCGAACAAGAAAGATGACTAGCGGGGGGGCCCGTAGCACAGATACGCAGTATTTT
j_call: TRBJ2-2; clone_size: .; d_call: .; v_call: TRBV18; cdr3_aa: CASSVQGVELFF; cdr3_nt: TGTGCCAGCTCAGTACAGGGAGTGGAGCTGTTTTTT
j_call: TRBJ2-5; clone_size: .; d_call: .; v_call: TRBV2; cdr3_aa: CASTGATETQYF; cdr3_nt: TGTGCCAGCACAGGGGCGACGGAGACCCAGTACTTC
j_call: TRBJ2-3; clone_size: .; d_call: TRBD2; v_call: TRBV4-2; cdr3_aa: CASSLTSGGLRADTQYF; cdr3_nt: TGTGCCAGCAGCCTCACTAGCGGGGGCCTTCGGGCAGATACGCAGTATTTT
j_call: TRBJ2-5; clone_size: .; d_call: TRBD1; v_call: TRBV3-1/TRBV3-2; cdr3_aa: CASSQGKVGGGSTQYF; cdr3_nt: TGTGCCAGCAGCCAAGGAAAAGTAGGGGGCGGTTCGACCCAGTACTTC
j_call: TRBJ1-3; clone_size: once; d_call: .; v_call: TRBV9; cdr3_aa: CASSVGGRSGNTIYF; cdr3_nt: TGTGCCAGCAGCGTAGGTGGGAGGTCCGGAAACACCATATATTTT
j_call: TRBJ2-5; clone_size: .; d_call: TRBD1; v_call: TRBV2; cdr3_aa: CASRRQGYRQETQYF; cdr3_nt: TGTGCCAGCAGGAGACAGGGTTATCGACAAGAGACCCAGTACTTC
j_call: TRBJ2-5; clone_size: .; d_call: .; v_call: TRBV28; cdr3_aa: CASSLSGAGTQYF; cdr3_nt: TGTGCCAGCAGTTTATCAGGGGCAGGGACCCAGTACTTC
j_call: TRBJ2-5; clone_size: .; d_call: .; v_call: TRBV6-2/TRBV6-3; cdr3_aa: CASSTGGAETQYF; cdr3_nt: TGTGCCAGCAGTACCGGGGGAGCGGAGACCCAGTACTTC
j_call: TRBJ2-3; clone_size: .; d_call: .; v_call: TRBV5-1; cdr3_aa: CASSLAVPYRFTQYF; cdr3_nt: TGCGCCAGCAGCTTAGCGGTGCCTTACCGTTTTACGCAGTATTTT
j_call: TRBJ2-7; clone_size: once; d_call: .; v_call: TRBV28; cdr3_aa: CARPTSSYEQYF; cdr3_nt: TGTGCCAGACCGACTAGCTCCTACGAGCAGTACTTC
j_call: TRBJ1-3; clone_size: once; d_call: TRBD1; v_call: TRBV5-5; cdr3_aa: CASSFGPRTGGNTIYF; cdr3_nt: TGTGCCAGCAGCTTCGGGCCTAGGACAGGGGGAAACACCATATATTTT
j_call: TRBJ2-7; clone_size: many; d_call: .; v_call: TRBV18; cdr3_aa: CASSPVIQDFPYF; cdr3_nt: TGTGCCAGCTCACCAGTGATTCAGGATTTTCCATACTTC
j_call: TRBJ2-2; clone_size: .; d_call: .; v_call: TRBV9; cdr3_aa: CASSVRQADTGELFF; cdr3_nt: TGTGCCAGCAGCGTACGACAGGCTGACACCGGGGAGCTGTTTTTT
j_call: TRBJ1-2; clone_size: few; d_call: .; v_call: TRBV29-1; cdr3_aa: CSVSDGYTF; cdr3_nt: TGCAGCGTTTCTGATGGCTACACCTTC
j_call: TRBJ1-1; clone_size: once; d_call: .; v_call: TRBV19; cdr3_aa: CASISRGTGYTEAFF; cdr3_nt: TGTGCCAGTATCTCCCGGGGGACCGGATACACTGAAGCTTTCTTT
j_call: TRBJ1-4; clone_size: once; d_call: TRBD1; v_call: TRBV25-1; cdr3_aa: CASSEWGQGNEKLFF; cdr3_nt: TGTGCCAGCAGTGAATGGGGACAGGGGAATGAAAAACTGTTTTTT
j_call: TRBJ2-7; clone_size: .; d_call: TRBD1; v_call: TRBV28; cdr3_aa: CASSPGTGAYEQYF; cdr3_nt: TGTGCCAGCAGTCCCGGGACAGGGGCCTACGAGCAGTACTTC
j_call: TRBJ2-7; clone_size: .; d_call: .; v_call: TRBV28; cdr3_aa: CASSVRARQASF; cdr3_nt: TGTGCCAGCAGTGTAAGAGCAAGACAGGCTTCTTTC
j_call: TRBJ2-1; clone_size: .; d_call: TRBD1; v_call: TRBV11-3; cdr3_aa: CASSPGAGGRNEQFF; cdr3_nt: TGTGCCAGCAGCCCGGGGGCAGGGGGCAGGAATGAGCAGTTCTTC
j_call: TRBJ1-1; clone_size: .; d_call: .; v_call: TRBV9; cdr3_aa: CASSQDSTEAFF; cdr3_nt: TGTGCCAGCAGCCAGGACAGCACTGAAGCTTTCTTT
j_call: TRBJ2-1; clone_size: .; d_call: TRBD2; v_call: TRBV14; cdr3_aa: CASSPGLAGGQFF; cdr3_nt: TGTGCCAGCAGCCCCGGACTAGCGGGGGGCCAGTTCTTC
j_call: TRBJ2-2; clone_size: once; d_call: .; v_call: TRBV19; cdr3_aa: CASRADSPIDGELFF; cdr3_nt: TGTGCCAGTAGGGCCGACAGCCCCATTGACGGGGAGCTGTTTTTT
j_call: TRBJ1-3; clone_size: .; d_call: .; v_call: TRBV19; cdr3_aa: CASSIKGAGNTIYF; cdr3_nt: TGTGCCAGTAGTATAAAAGGGGCCGGAAACACCATATATTTT
j_call: TRBJ2-5; clone_size: .; d_call: TRBD2; v_call: TRBV7-2; cdr3_aa: CASSLAPSGGETQYF; cdr3_nt: TGTGCCAGCAGCTTAGCCCCTAGCGGGGGGGAGACCCAGTACTTC
j_call: TRBJ2-5; clone_size: .; d_call: TRBD2; v_call: TRBV19; cdr3_aa: CASSGGVRETQYF; cdr3_nt: TGTGCCAGTAGCGGGGGGGTCCGAGAGACCCAGTACTTC
j_call: TRBJ2-7; clone_size: .; d_call: TRBD1; v_call: TRBV5-5; cdr3_aa: CASSSPGTGRYEQYF; cdr3_nt: TGTGCCAGCAGCTCCCCCGGGACAGGGAGGTACGAGCAGTACTTC
j_call: TRBJ1-3; clone_size: .; d_call: .; v_call: TRBV6-5; cdr3_aa: CASSIGQGNTIYF; cdr3_nt: TGTGCCAGCAGTATAGGACAGGGAAACACCATATATTTT
j_call: TRBJ1-4; clone_size: .; d_call: .; v_call: TRBV4-1; cdr3_aa: CASSQDITVKLFF; cdr3_nt: TGCGCCAGCAGCCAAGATATTACGGTGAAACTGTTTTTT
j_call: TRBJ1-1; clone_size: once; d_call: .; v_call: TRBV7-9; cdr3_aa: CASSFSPGDTEAFF; cdr3_nt: TGTGCCAGCAGCTTCAGTCCGGGGGACACTGAAGCTTTCTTT
j_call: TRBJ2-2; clone_size: .; d_call: .; v_call: TRBV5-1; cdr3_aa: CASSTGLANTGELFF; cdr3_nt: TGCGCCAGCAGCACTGGACTCGCGAACACCGGGGAGCTGTTTTTT
j_call: TRBJ1-2; clone_size: .; d_call: .; v_call: TRBV7-8; cdr3_aa: CASSRGAVIYGYTF; cdr3_nt: TGTGCCAGCAGCAGGGGTGCAGTTATCTATGGCTACACCTTC
j_call: TRBJ2-3; clone_size: .; d_call: .; v_call: TRBV5-1; cdr3_aa: CASSLGGSSSTDTQYF; cdr3_nt: TGCGCCAGCAGCTTGGGTGGCTCATCTAGCACAGATACGCAGTATTTT
j_call: TRBJ2-4; clone_size: once; d_call: TRBD2; v_call: TRBV5-6; cdr3_aa: CASSFKAGGPSVLRDIQYF; cdr3_nt: TGTGCCAGCAGCTTTAAAGCGGGAGGGCCCTCTGTTTTACGAGACATTCAGTACTTC
j_call: TRBJ1-2; clone_size: .; d_call: .; v_call: TRBV2; cdr3_aa: CASSWGVRGGYTF; cdr3_nt: TGTGCCAGCAGTTGGGGGGTGCGAGGTGGCTACACCTTC
j_call: TRBJ2-4; clone_size: .; d_call: .; v_call: TRBV5-6; cdr3_aa: CASRPISGSGDKNIQYF; cdr3_nt: TGTGCCAGCAGACCTATATCGGGGTCTGGTGACAAAAACATTCAGTACTTC
j_call: TRBJ2-7; clone_size: .; d_call: TRBD1; v_call: TRBV6-5; cdr3_aa: CASTSSPTGLGEQYF; cdr3_nt: TGTGCCAGCACGTCATCCCCGACAGGGTTGGGCGAGCAGTACTTC
j_call: TRBJ2-3; clone_size: .; d_call: .; v_call: TRBV7-2; cdr3_aa: CASTLPAVSGTQYF; cdr3_nt: TGTGCCAGCACCCTCCCCGCTGTTAGTGGTACGCAGTATTTT
j_call: TRBJ1-2; clone_size: few; d_call: .; v_call: TRBV19; cdr3_aa: CASSTLDIDGYTF; cdr3_nt: TGTGCCAGTAGTACCTTGGACATCGATGGCTACACCTTC
j_call: TRBJ1-5; clone_size: .; d_call: TRBD1; v_call: TRBV7-9; cdr3_aa: CASRHTGVEGPQHF; cdr3_nt: TGTGCCAGCAGGCACACAGGGGTGGAAGGGCCCCAGCATTTT